The entry that follows covers one T cell receptor beta chain sequence. From germline, CDR1 is SGHVS and CDR2 FNYEAQ. This CDR3 region has 14 residues. The V and J ends lost 2 bases and 0 bases respectively, with 4 bases between them. These data come from a study of cytomegalovirus exposure and HLA in healthy donors. PCR involved 60 Vbeta and 13 Jbeta primers. The method was immunoSEQ multiplex PCR; TCRdb's version includes in-frame clones alone and lacks a portion of them. The table records under 150,000 clones, around 83% of them present only once. Sequencing was carried out using PBMCs. This sequence was found in a human donor in good health. This chain links TRBV7-6 with TRBJ1-4, with no clear D. CDR3 in amino acids: CASSLSATNEKLFF. The CDR3 DNA follows: TGTGCCAGCAGCTTATCGGCAACTAATGAAAAACTGTTTTTT.